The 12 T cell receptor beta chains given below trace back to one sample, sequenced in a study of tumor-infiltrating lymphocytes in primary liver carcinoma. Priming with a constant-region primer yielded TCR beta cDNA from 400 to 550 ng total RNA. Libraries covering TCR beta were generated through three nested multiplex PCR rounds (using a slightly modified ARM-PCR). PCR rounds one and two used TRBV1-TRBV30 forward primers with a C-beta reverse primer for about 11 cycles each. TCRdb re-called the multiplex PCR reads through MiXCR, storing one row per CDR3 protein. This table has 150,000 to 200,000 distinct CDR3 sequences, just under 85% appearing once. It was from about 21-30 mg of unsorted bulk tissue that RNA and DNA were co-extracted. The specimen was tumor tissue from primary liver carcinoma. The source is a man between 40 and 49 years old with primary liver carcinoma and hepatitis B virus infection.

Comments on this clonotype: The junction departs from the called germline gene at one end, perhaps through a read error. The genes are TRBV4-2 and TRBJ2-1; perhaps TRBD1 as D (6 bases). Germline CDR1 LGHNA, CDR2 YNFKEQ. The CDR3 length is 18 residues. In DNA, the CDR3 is TGTGTCAGCAGCCAAGATTACTCCCAGGGGTTATGCTACAATGAGCAGTTCTTC. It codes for CVSSQDYSQGLCYNEQFF.

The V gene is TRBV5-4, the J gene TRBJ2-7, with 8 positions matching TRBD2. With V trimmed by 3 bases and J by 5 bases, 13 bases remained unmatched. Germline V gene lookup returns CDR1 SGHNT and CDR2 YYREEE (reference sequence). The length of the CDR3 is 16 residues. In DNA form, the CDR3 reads TGTGCCAGCAGCTCTGGTCGGGAGGGCCCTCAGCACGAGCAGTACTTC. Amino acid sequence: CASSSGREGPQHEQYF.

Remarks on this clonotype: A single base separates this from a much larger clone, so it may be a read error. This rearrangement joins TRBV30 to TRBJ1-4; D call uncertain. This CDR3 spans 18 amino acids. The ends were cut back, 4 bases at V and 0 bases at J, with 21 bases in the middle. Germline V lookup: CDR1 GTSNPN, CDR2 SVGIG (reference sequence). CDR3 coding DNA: TGTGCCTGGAATGTACAGTTGGCCTCCCGGGCAACTAATGAAAAACTGTTTTTT. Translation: CAWNVQLASRATNEKLFF.

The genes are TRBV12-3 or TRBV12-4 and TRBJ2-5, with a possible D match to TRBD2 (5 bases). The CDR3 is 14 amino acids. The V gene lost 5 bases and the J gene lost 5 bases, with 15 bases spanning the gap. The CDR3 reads CASSILGSEETQYF. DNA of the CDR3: TGTGCCAGCAGTATTTTAGGGAGTGAGGAGACCCAGTACTTC.

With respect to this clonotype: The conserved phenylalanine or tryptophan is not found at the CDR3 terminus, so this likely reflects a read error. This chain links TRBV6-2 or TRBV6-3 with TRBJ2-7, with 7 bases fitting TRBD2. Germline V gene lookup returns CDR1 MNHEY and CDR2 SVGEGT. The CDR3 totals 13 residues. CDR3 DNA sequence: TGTACCAGCAGTTACAGACTAGCAACCGACCAGTACTCC. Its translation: CTSSYRLATDQYS.

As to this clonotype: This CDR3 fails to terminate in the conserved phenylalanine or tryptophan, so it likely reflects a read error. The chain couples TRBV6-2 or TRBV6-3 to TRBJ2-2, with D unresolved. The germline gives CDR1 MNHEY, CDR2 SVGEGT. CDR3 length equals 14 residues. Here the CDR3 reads CASRYSGNSGELFS. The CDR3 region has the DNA TGTGCCAGCAGATACTCGGGTAACAGCGGGGAGCTGTTTTCT.

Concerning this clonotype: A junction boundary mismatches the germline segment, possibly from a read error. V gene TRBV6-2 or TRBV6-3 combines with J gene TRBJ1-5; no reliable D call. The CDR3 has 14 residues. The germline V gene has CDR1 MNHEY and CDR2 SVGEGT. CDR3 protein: CTSSYMTPSQPQHF. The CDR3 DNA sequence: TGTACCAGCAGTTACATGACCCCCAGTCAGCCCCAGCATTTT.

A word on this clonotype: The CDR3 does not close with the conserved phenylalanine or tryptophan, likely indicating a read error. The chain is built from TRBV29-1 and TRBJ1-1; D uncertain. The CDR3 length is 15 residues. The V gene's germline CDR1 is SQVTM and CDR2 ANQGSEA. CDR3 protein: CSIGPGWAMNTEAFI. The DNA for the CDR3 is TGCAGCATTGGACCCGGGTGGGCCATGAACACTGAGGCTTTCATT.

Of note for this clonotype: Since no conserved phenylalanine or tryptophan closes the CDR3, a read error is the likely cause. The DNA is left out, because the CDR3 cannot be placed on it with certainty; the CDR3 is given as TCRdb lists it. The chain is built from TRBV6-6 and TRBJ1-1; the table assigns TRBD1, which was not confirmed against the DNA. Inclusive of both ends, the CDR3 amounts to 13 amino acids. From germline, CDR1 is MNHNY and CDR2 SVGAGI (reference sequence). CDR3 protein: CASSTGGITEAIV.

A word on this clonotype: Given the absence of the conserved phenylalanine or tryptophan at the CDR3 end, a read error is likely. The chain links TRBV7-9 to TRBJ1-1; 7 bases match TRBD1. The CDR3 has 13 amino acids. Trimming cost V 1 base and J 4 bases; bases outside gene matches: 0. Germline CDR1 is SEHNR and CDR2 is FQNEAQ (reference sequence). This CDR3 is CASSLGTGTEAFY. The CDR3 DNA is TGTGCCAGCAGCTTAGGGACAGGCACTGAAGCTTTCTAT.

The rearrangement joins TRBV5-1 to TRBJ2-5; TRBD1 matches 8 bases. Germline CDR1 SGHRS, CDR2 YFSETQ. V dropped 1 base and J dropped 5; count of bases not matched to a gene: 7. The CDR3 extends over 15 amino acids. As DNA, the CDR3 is TGCGCCAGCAGCTTGACTTACAGGGGGAAGGAGACCCAGTACTTC. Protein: CASSLTYRGKETQYF.

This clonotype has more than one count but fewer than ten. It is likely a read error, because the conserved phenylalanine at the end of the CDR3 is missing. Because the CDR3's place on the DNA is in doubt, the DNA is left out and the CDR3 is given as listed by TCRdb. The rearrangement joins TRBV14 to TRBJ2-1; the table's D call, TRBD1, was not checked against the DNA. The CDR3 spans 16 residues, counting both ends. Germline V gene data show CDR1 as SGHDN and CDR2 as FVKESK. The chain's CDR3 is CASSPRTVLGYNEQLL.